This T cell receptor beta chain was recorded in a study of blood T cell repertoires in COVID-19. As for the study in general: The analysed material was cDNA or gDNA that came from T cells, B-cell-depleted T cells, or PBMCs.

Enrolment of Seattle patients took place during active infection, and they were followed longitudinally. Germline-derived CDR1 and CDR2 are SGHAT and FQNNGV. The V gene end was trimmed by 1 base and the J gene end by 6 bases; junction bases not matched to a gene: 12. The CDR3 contains 17 residues. Authors' data handling: The authors estimated nucleated cell counts from reference gene primer amplification. Here immunoSEQ multiplex PCR was the method, and the copy in TCRdb shows in-frame clones only, minus some. V and J calls plus clone size are reproduced from that table; the DNA served to infer D and trimming. Of about 97,000 clones listed, approximately 90% are singletons.

The receptor was derived from a woman aged 45-65 years with COVID-19, enrolled during active disease. The sequenced sample was peripheral blood. This rearrangement joins TRBV11-2 to TRBJ2-7, with 10 positions matching TRBD2. CDR3 loop: CASSLVIAGGRGAEQYF. CDR3 bases: TGTGCCAGCAGCTTAGTGATAGCGGGGGGCAGAGGGGCCGAGCAGTACTTC.